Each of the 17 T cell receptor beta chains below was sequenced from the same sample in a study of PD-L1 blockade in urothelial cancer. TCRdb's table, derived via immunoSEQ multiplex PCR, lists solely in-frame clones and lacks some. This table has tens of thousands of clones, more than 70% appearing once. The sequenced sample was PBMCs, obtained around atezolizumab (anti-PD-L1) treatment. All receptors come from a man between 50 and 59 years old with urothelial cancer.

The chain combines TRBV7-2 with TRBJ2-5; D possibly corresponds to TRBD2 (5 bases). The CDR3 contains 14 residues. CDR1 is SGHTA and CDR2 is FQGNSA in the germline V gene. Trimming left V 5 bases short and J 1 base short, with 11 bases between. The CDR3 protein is CASSRIGVQETQYF. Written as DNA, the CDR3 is TGTGCCAGCAGCCGGATCGGGGTCCAAGAGACCCAGTACTTC.

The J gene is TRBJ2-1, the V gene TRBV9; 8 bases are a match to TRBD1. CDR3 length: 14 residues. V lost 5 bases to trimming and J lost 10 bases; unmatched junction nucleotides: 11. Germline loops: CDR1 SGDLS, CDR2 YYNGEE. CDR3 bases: TGTGCCAGCAGGATGGACAGGGATGATGGCGAGCAGTTCTTC. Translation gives CASRMDRDDGEQFF.

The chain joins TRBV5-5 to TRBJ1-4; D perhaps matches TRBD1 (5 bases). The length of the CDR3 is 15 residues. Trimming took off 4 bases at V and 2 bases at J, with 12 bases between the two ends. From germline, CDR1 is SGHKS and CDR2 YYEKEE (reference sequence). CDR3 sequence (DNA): TGTGCCAGCAGCCCCGCAGGGTTCACTAATGAAAAACTGTTTTTT. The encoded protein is CASSPAGFTNEKLFF.

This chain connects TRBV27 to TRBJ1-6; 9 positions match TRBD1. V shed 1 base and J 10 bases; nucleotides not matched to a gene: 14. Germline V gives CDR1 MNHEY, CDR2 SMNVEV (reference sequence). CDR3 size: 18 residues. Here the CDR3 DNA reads TGTGCCAGCAGTTTATACCTCTCGGGGACAGGGTCTTACTCACCCCTCCACTTT. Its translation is CASSLYLSGTGSYSPLHF.

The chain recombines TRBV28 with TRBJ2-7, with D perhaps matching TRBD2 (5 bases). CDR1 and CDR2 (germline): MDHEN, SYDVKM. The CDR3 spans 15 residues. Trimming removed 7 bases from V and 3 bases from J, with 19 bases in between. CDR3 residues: CASTTPAGGNYEQYF. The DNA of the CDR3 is TGTGCCAGCACCACCCCGGCGGGCGGAAACTACGAGCAGTACTTC.

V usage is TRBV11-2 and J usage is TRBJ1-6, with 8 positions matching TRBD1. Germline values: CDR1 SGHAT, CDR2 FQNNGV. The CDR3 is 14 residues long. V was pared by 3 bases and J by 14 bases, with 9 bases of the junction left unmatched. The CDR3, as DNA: TGTGCCAGCAGCTTGACAGGGGTGGATAGGGCCCTCCACTTT. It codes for CASSLTGVDRALHF.

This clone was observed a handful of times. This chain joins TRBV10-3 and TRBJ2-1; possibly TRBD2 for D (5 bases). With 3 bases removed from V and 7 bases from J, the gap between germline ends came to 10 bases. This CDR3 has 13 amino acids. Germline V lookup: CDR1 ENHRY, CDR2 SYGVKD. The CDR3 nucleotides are TGTGCCATCAGTGAAAAGGACTGGAATGAGCAGTTCTTC. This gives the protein CAISEKDWNEQFF.

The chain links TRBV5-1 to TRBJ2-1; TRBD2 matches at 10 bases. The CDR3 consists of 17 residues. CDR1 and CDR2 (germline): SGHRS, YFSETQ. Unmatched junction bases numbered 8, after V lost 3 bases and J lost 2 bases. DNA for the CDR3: TGCGCCAGCAGCTATGATATAGCGGGAGGAGCCTACAATGAGCAGTTCTTC. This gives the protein CASSYDIAGGAYNEQFF.

The CDR3 protein is CASSPTTNTYEQYF. The CDR3 region has the DNA TGTGCCAGCAGCCCGACTACCAATACCTACGAGCAGTACTTC. The chain links TRBV9 to TRBJ2-7, with a weak D call TRBD2 (5 bases). The CDR3 covers 14 residues. Per germline, CDR1 SGDLS and CDR2 YYNGEE. Trimming stripped 4 bases from V and 2 bases from J, with 13 bases between.

The CDR3: CASSNSLSGTEAFF. The CDR3 DNA is TGCGCCAGCAGCAACAGTCTCTCGGGGACTGAAGCTTTCTTT. The chain carries TRBV5-1 and TRBJ1-1, with no clear D. The CDR3 runs to 14 residues. Trimming removed 4 bases from V and 5 bases from J, with 15 bases in between. In germline, CDR1 is SGHRS, CDR2 YFSETQ.

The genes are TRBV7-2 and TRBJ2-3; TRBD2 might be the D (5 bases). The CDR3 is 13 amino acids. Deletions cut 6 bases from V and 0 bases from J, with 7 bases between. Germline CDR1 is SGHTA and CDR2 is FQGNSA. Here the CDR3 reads CASRRASTDTQYF. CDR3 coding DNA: TGTGCCAGCAGGCGGGCGAGCACAGATACGCAGTATTTT.

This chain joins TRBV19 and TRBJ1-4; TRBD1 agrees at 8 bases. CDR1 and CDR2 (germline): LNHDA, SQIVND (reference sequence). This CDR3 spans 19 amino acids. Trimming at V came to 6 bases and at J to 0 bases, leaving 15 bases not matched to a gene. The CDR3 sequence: CASSTVRTGPNATNEKLFF. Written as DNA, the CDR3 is TGTGCCAGTAGCACGGTTAGGACAGGGCCGAACGCAACTAATGAAAAACTGTTTTTT. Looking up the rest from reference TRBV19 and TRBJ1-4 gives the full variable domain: DGGITQSPKYLFRKEGQNVTLSCEQNLNHDAMYWYRQDPGQGLRLIYYSQIVNDFQKGDIAEGYSVSREKKESFPLTVTSAQKNPTAFYLCASSTVRTGPNATNEKLFFGSGTQLSVL.

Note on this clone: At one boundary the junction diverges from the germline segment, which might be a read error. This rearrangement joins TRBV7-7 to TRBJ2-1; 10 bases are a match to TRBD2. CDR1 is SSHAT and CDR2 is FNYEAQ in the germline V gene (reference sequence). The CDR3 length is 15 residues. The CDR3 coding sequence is TGTGCTAGCAGCCCGGCTAGCGGGGGCGGGAATGAGCAGTTCTTC. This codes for CASSPASGGGNEQFF.

The CDR3 loop is CASSPGQGGNSPLHF. DNA of the CDR3: TGTGCCAGTAGCCCGGGACAGGGGGGTAATTCACCCCTCCACTTT. The V call is TRBV19, the J call TRBJ1-6, with 11 bases that match TRBD1. Germline V gives CDR1 LNHDA, CDR2 SQIVND (reference sequence). The CDR3 loop spans 15 amino acids. V shed 6 bases and J 6 bases; nucleotides not matched to a gene: 4.

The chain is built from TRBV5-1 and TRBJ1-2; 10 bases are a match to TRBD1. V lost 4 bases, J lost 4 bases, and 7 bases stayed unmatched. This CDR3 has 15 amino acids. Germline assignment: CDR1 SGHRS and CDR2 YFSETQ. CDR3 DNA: TGCGCCAGCAGCCAGGGGACAGGGGACCCCTATGGCTACACCTTC. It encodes CASSQGTGDPYGYTF.

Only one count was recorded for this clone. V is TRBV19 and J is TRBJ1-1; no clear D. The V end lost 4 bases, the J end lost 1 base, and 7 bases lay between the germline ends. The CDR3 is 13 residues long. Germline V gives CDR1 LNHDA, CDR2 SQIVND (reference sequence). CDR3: CASSTRGNTEAFF. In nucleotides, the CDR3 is TGTGCCAGTAGTACACGGGGGAACACTGAAGCTTTCTTT.

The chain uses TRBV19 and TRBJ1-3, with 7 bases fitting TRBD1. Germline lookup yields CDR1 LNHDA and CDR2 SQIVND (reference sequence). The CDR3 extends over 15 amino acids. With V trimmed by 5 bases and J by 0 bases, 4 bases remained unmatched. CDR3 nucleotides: TGTGCCAGTAGTGCGGGACAGTACTCTGGAAACACCATATATTTT. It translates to CASSAGQYSGNTIYF.